The 9 T cell receptor beta chains below were found in one sample sequenced in a study of control samples from healthy donors and cancer patients. Profiled with immunoSEQ multiplex PCR; TCRdb holds only in-frame clones, not every one. Here the sample spans approximately 80,000 clones, roughly 91% being singletons. The sequencing input was blood. All receptors derive from a man in his thirties or forties in good health.

V gene TRBV11-2 combines with J gene TRBJ2-5; TRBD2 agrees at 10 bases. This CDR3 has 15 amino acids. Germline-derived CDR1 and CDR2 are SGHAT and FQNNGV. V shed 4 bases and J 2 bases; nucleotides not matched to a gene: 4. The CDR3 sequence: CASSSLAGVQETQYF. The CDR3 bases are TGTGCCAGCAGCTCTCTAGCGGGAGTGCAAGAGACCCAGTACTTC.

Written as DNA, the CDR3 is TGCGCCAGCAGCCAAGATTGGGAGACCCAGTACTTC. Its translation is CASSQDWETQYF. This sequence joins TRBV4-1 and TRBJ2-5; D uncertain. Trimming cost V 0 bases and J 5 bases, with 4 bases left between them. This CDR3 spans 12 amino acids. Germline CDR1 and CDR2: MGHRA and YSYEKL.

The chain links TRBV5-1 to TRBJ1-1, with TRBD1 identical over 11 bases. The CDR3 contains 15 residues. With 4 bases clipped from V and 3 bases from J, the junction kept 5 bases outside the gene matches. The germline V gene encodes CDR1 SGHRS and CDR2 YFSETQ. CDR3 sequence: CASSNGQGAYTEAFF. The CDR3 DNA sequence: TGCGCCAGCAGCAACGGACAGGGGGCTTACACTGAAGCTTTCTTT.

The chain employs TRBV2 and TRBJ2-1; 8 nucleotides line up with TRBD1. There are 15 residues in the CDR3. Germline values: CDR1 SNHLY, CDR2 FYNNEI. V dropped 8 bases and J dropped 3; count of bases not matched to a gene: 9. The CDR3 DNA is TGTGCCAGCGGAAGACCGGGACAGGTCTACAATGAGCAGTTCTTC. The encoded protein is CASGRPGQVYNEQFF.

This clone was counted once. V usage is TRBV7-8 and J usage is TRBJ1-2, with 8 bases lining up with TRBD1. The CDR3 is made up of 14 amino acids. V shed 5 bases, J shed 5 bases, and the junction held 7 bases outside the gene matches. Germline V lookup: CDR1 SGHVS, CDR2 FQNEAQ. The CDR3 reads CASSTGQGWYGYTF. As DNA, the CDR3 is TGTGCCAGCAGCACCGGACAGGGTTGGTATGGCTACACCTTC.

The chain combines TRBV5-1 with TRBJ2-1; 10 bases agree with TRBD2. V lost 1 base to trimming and J lost 6 bases; unmatched junction nucleotides: 4. Germline assignment: CDR1 SGHRS and CDR2 YFSETQ. The CDR3 sequence is 15 residues long. DNA of the CDR3: TGCGCCAGCAGCTTGACTAGCGGGGTGGGCAATGAGCAGTTCTTC. Translating it yields CASSLTSGVGNEQFF.

The CDR3 reads CASSLGRDSSYEQYF. The CDR3 DNA is TGTGCCAGCAGTTTAGGTCGGGACAGCTCCTACGAGCAGTACTTC. The chain combines TRBV27 with TRBJ2-7, with 7 bases matching TRBD1. Germline V lookup: CDR1 MNHEY, CDR2 SMNVEV (reference sequence). Germline trimming cut 2 bases from V and 0 bases from J; bases unmatched to any gene: 4. This CDR3 has 15 amino acids.

This clone has only a few counts. The chain employs TRBV27 and TRBJ1-5; 8 bases fit TRBD1. The CDR3 loop spans 13 amino acids. Germline lookup yields CDR1 MNHEY and CDR2 SMNVEV (reference sequence). V lost 5 bases, J lost 7 bases, and 4 bases stayed unmatched. The DNA of the CDR3 is TGTGCCAGCAGTATGACAGGGGCACAGCCCCAGCATTTT. It yields the protein CASSMTGAQPQHF.

V and J are TRBV6-5 and TRBJ2-7; 7 positions agree with TRBD1. V lost 8 bases and J lost 3; bases outside the gene matches: 10. The germline CDR1 and CDR2 sequences are MNHEY and SVGAGI. The CDR3 loop spans 14 amino acids. The CDR3 spells CASFKDRSRYEQYF. The CDR3 DNA reads TGTGCCAGCTTTAAGGACAGGAGCCGCTACGAGCAGTACTTC.